This T cell receptor beta chain is from a study of PD-1 blockade in classical Hodgkin lymphoma. About the study: The patients were dosed with nivolumab 3 mg/kg, infused intravenously every 2 weeks.

Method: immunoSEQ multiplex PCR; TCRdb's copy keeps in-frame clones and lacks some. The sample carries around 150,000 clones, 78% recorded once. Whole-study results and caveats: Complete responders possessed baseline diversity comparable to newly diagnosed patients. Relapsed/refractory patients reportedly had lower baseline diversity than newly diagnosed patients. By C4D1, diversity of CD4+ TCRs had risen significantly, whereas that of CD8+ TCRs had not.

Each patient's relapse followed autologous stem cell transplantation, and brentuximab vedotin exposure varied. A remark on this clone: Its antigen is as yet unknown.

Germline V gene data show CDR1 as MGHRA and CDR2 as YSYEKL. The germline V and J ends were trimmed by 0 bases and 5 bases, with 11 bases remaining between them. CDR3 size: 15 residues. V usage is TRBV4-1 and J usage is TRBJ2-4; no clear D. The source of this sequence is a human donor with classical Hodgkin lymphoma. Sample: peripheral blood mononuclear cells (PBMCs), taken before the second cycle of nivolumab. CDR3: CASSQDRSSQNIQYF. CDR3 sequence (DNA): TGCGCCAGCAGCCAAGATCGCTCTAGTCAAAACATTCAGTACTTC.